A selection of T cell receptor beta chains follows, all from one sample in a study of T cells expressing NK-cell markers. TCRdb re-called the 5' RACE reads and gives one entry per CDR3 protein, without DNA. Its clone listing holds some 390,000 distinct CDR3 sequences. Sequencing used blood T cells: a sorted CD56 or NKG2C T cell subset, CD4+ or CD8+ T cells, or bulk PBMC T cells (not recorded which). The source is a woman aged 50 to 60 in good health. The CDR3 runs from the conserved cysteine through the conserved F or W. The order of the fields is J gene, CDR3 length, V gene, CDR3 protein.

J: TRBJ2-5
length: 17
V: TRBV11-1
CDR3: CASSLGGLAGSQETQYF

J: TRBJ2-2
length: 15
V: TRBV4-2
CDR3: CASSREGVGTGELFF

J: TRBJ2-1
length: 15
V: TRBV5-1
CDR3: CASSLGLALYNEQFF

J: TRBJ2-3
length: 12
V: TRBV10-3
CDR3: CATLGQTDTQYF

J: TRBJ2-5
length: 15
V: TRBV12-3/TRBV12-4
CDR3: CASSGDRGLGETQYF

J: TRBJ1-2
length: 16
V: TRBV11-3
CDR3: CASSLAEGQGAHGYTF

J: TRBJ1-4
length: 15
V: TRBV9
CDR3: CASSAFGSGNEKLFF

J: TRBJ2-5
length: 17
V: TRBV2
CDR3: CASGRGAGDVLGETQYF

J: TRBJ2-1
length: 16
V: TRBV27
CDR3: CASRGAPSGSYNEQFF

J: TRBJ2-1
length: 15
V: TRBV24-1
CDR3: CATSDGTNSYNEQFF

J: TRBJ2-7
length: 13
V: TRBV27
CDR3: CASRAALGYEQYF

J: TRBJ2-1
length: 14
V: TRBV7-8
CDR3: CASSPRRRTNEQFF

J: TRBJ1-6
length: 14
V: TRBV10-2
CDR3: CASSESTFPSPLHF

J: TRBJ2-5
length: 13
V: TRBV2
CDR3: CASTGGGGETQYF

J: TRBJ1-1
length: 13
V: TRBV10-3
CDR3: CATRTGANTEAFF

J: TRBJ1-5
length: 15
V: TRBV12-3/TRBV12-4
CDR3: CASSPEGPSNQPQHF

J: TRBJ1-1
length: 13
V: TRBV20-1
CDR3: CSAGGTGNTEAFF

J: TRBJ2-3
length: 20
V: TRBV4-1
CDR3: CASSQDSGTSGRSSTDTQYF

J: TRBJ1-6
length: 14
V: TRBV27
CDR3: CASKGGQGNSPLHF

J: TRBJ1-3
length: 17
V: TRBV12-3/TRBV12-4
CDR3: CASSRPLRTGSGNTIYF

J: TRBJ2-7
length: 13
V: TRBV6-5
CDR3: CASRGTVPYEQYF

J: TRBJ2-5
length: 16
V: TRBV12-3/TRBV12-4
CDR3: CASSPRLAGGPKTQYF

J: TRBJ2-1
length: 16
V: TRBV9
CDR3: CASSGLVNGPVGEQFF

J: TRBJ2-5
length: 12
V: TRBV27
CDR3: CASSNYGETQYF

J: TRBJ1-1
length: 15
V: TRBV9
CDR3: CASSVGQGVVTEAFF

J: TRBJ2-1
length: 18
V: TRBV11-2
CDR3: CASSLTPPGMSSYNEQFF